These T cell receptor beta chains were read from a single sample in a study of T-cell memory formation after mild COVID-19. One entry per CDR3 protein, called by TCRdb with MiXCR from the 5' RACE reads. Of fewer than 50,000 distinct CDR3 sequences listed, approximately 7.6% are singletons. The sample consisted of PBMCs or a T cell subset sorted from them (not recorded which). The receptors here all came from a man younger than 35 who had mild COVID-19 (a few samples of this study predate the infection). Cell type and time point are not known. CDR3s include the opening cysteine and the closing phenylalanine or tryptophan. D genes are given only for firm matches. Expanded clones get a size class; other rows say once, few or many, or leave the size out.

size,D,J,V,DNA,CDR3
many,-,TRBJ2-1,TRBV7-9,TGTGCCAGCAGCTACGGGACGGAGGGAAGAGAGCAGTTCTTC,CASSYGTEGREQFF
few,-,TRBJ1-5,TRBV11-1,TGTGCCAGCAGCTTGACCGGGGACGGCAATCAGCCCCAGCATTTT,CASSLTGDGNQPQHF
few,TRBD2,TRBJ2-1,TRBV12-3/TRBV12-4,TGTGCCAGCAGTATTAGCGGGGGGCTCGAGCAGTTCTTC,CASSISGGLEQFF
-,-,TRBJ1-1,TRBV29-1,TGCAGCGCGGGGGGTTATCGTCAAGCTTTCTTT,CSAGGYRQAFF
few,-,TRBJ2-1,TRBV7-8,TGTGCCAGCAGCTTAGGGCTGAGTGATGAGCAGTTCTTC,CASSLGLSDEQFF
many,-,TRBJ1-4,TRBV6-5,TGTGCCAGCAGTTACGGACGGACGGACTATGAAAAACTGTTTTTT,CASSYGRTDYEKLFF
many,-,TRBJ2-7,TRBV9,TGTGCCAGCAGCTTAGCAGTGGGGGATATCTACGAGCAGTACTTC,CASSLAVGDIYEQYF
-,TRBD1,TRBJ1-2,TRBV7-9,TGTGCCAGCGGCTCCCAGGACAGGCCCGACGGGTATGGCTACACCTTC,CASGSQDRPDGYGYTF
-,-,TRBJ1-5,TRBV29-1,TGCAGCGCTCAGGGGAAGGATCAGCCCCAGCATTTT,CSAQGKDQPQHF
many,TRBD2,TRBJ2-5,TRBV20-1,TGCAGTGCTAGAGATTTCAGGACTAGCGGAAAGACCCAGTACTTC,CSARDFRTSGKTQYF
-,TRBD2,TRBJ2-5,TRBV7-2,TGTGCCAGCAGCCCCATGGGGATTAGCGGGGGGGGCCAAGAGACCCAGTACTTC,CASSPMGISGGGQETQYF
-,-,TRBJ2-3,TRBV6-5,TGTGCCAGCAGTTACTCAAGGACACGAGCTAGCACAGATACGCAGTATTTT,CASSYSRTRASTDTQYF
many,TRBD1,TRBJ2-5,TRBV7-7,TGTGCCAGCAGCTTAGCAGGAGAGACAGGGGTAGAAGAGACCCAGTACTTC,CASSLAGETGVEETQYF
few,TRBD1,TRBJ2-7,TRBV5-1,TGCGCCAGCACCCGACAGGGGCTGGTCGACGAGCAGTACTTC,CASTRQGLVDEQYF
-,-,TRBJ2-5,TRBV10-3,TGTGCCATCAGTAACGCCGCATCGGCACAAGAGACCCAGTACTTC,CAISNAASAQETQYF
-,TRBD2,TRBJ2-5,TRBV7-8,TGTGCCAGCAGCTCGGAGCGGGGGGGCCTCCGAGAGACCCAGTACTTC,CASSSERGGLRETQYF
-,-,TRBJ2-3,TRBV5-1,TGCGCCAGCAGCTTGAACGGGGCCACAGATACGCAGTATTTT,CASSLNGATDTQYF
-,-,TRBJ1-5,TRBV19,TGTGCCAGTAGTAAGTCAGTGGTCCAGCCCCAGCATTTT,CASSKSVVQPQHF
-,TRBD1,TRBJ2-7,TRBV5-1,TGCGCCAGTAGAGGGACAGTAGACTACGAGCAGTACTTC,CASRGTVDYEQYF
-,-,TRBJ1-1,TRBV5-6,TGTGCCAGCAGCTTCCGGGGTGGAGACACTGAAGCTTTCTTT,CASSFRGGDTEAFF
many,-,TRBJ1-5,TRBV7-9,TGTGCCAGCAGCTTAAGGGGCGATCAGCCCCAGCATTTT,CASSLRGDQPQHF
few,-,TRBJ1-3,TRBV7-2,TGTGCCAGCAGCCTCGTTTGGGGAAACACCATATATTTT,CASSLVWGNTIYF
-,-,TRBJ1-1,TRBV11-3,TGTGCCAGCAGCTACGGCGGAGACATTCGGGCAGCTTTCTTT,CASSYGGDIRAAFF
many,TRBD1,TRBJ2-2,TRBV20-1,TGCAGTGCTAGAACAGGGGGAGGCACCGGGGAGCTGTTTTTT,CSARTGGGTGELFF
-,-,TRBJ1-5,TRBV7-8,TGTGCCAGCAGCTTGGACGCCAATCAGCCCCAGCATTTT,CASSLDANQPQHF
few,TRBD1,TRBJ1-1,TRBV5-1,TGCGCCAGCAGCGTCGGACAGGGGGCTGAAGCTTTCTTT,CASSVGQGAEAFF
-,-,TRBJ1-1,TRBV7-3,TGTGCCAGCAGCTTAGGGGTGTCAGGTCCTGGAGGGACTGAAGCTTTCTTT,CASSLGVSGPGGTEAFF
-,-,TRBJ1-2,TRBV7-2,TGTGCCAGCAGCTCACCGGGGAGGGGCTACACCTTC,CASSSPGRGYTF
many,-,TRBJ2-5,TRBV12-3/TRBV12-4,TGTGCCAGCAGGCTCAACGGGCAAGAGACCCAGTACTTC,CASRLNGQETQYF
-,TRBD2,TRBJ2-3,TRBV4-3,TGCGCCAGCAGCCGCCGGGTAGCGGGGGGCCCAGATACGCAGTATTTT,CASSRRVAGGPDTQYF
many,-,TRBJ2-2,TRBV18,TGTGCCAGCTCACGCGACGTGACCGGGGAGCTGTTTTTT,CASSRDVTGELFF
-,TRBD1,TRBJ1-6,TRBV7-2,TGTGCCAGCAGTTACCGGGACAGGGATAATTCACCCCTCCACTTT,CASSYRDRDNSPLHF
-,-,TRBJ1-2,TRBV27,TGTGCCAGCAGTTTATCGGCAGACCTGGGCTACACCTTC,CASSLSADLGYTF
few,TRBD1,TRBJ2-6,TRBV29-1,TGCAGCGTGGCGGGACAGGGCCCCTCTGGGGCCAACGTCCTGACTTTC,CSVAGQGPSGANVLTF
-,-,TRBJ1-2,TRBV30,TGTGCCTGGACAGGGTCTCCTAACTATGGCTACACCTTC,CAWTGSPNYGYTF
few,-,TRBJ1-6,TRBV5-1,TGCGCCAGCAGCTTGGCAAGGGGGCCCCTCCACTTT,CASSLARGPLHF
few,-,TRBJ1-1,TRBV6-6,TGTGCCAGCACCCCAGAACGGTACGGGGTAGCTTTCTTT,CASTPERYGVAFF
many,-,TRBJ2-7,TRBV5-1,TGCGCCAGCAGCTTGGGCGAGGTGGACTACGAGCAGTACTTC,CASSLGEVDYEQYF
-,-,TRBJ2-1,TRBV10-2,TGCGCCAGCAGTGAAGGGTACAATGAGCAGTTCTTC,CASSEGYNEQFF
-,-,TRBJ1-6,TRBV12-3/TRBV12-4,TGTGCCAGCAGCCTACATGGGCAAGGGGTTTCACCCCTCCACTTT,CASSLHGQGVSPLHF
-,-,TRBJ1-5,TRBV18,TGTGCCAGCTCCCCGGTGGGGGGGCCCCAGCATTTT,CASSPVGGPQHF
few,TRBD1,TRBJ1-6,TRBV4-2,TGTGCCAGCAGCCCCCCGCCCGGGACAGAGAATTCACCCCTCCACTTT,CASSPPPGTENSPLHF
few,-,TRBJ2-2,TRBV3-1,TGTGCCAGCAGCCTCTCCGGGCCCTCGGTCGCCGGGGAGCTGTTTTTT,CASSLSGPSVAGELFF
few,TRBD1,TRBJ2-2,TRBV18,TGTGCCAGCTCACCACCGGACAGGGCATTAATCGGGGAGCTGTTTTTT,CASSPPDRALIGELFF